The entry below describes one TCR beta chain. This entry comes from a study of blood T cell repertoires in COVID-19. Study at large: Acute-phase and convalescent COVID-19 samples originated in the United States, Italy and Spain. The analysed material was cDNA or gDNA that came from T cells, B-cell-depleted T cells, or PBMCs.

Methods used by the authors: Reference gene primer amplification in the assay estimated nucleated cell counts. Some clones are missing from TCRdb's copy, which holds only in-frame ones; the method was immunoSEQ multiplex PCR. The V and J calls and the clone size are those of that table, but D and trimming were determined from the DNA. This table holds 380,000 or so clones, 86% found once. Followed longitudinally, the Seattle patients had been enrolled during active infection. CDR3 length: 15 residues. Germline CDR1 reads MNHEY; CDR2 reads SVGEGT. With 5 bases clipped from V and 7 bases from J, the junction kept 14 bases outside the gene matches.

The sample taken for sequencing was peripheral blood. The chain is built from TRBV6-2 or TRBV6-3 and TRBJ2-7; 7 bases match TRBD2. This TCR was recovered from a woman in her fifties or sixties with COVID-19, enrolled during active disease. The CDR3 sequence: CASSDFGLVQREQYF. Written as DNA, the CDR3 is TGTGCCAGCAGTGACTTCGGACTAGTTCAAAGGGAGCAGTACTTC.